These 7 T cell receptor beta chains came from one sample sequenced in a study of CD8 T cells in Susac syndrome. It was with random hexamers that about 0.45 to 1 ug RNA was reverse transcribed. A single record per CDR3 protein comes from TCRdb applying MiXCR to the immunoSEQ multiplex PCR reads. The sample has about 430,000 distinct CDR3 sequences, around 85% seen once. Input material: CD8+ T cells from PBMCs. The receptors derive from a human donor with multiple sclerosis.

CDR3: CSARDTGQGMETQYF. The CDR3 DNA reads as TGCAGTGCTAGAGACACGGGACAGGGTATGGAGACCCAGTACTTC. The chain is built from TRBV20-1 and TRBJ2-5; 9 positions agree with TRBD1. Germline-derived CDR1 and CDR2 are DFQATT and SNEGSKA (reference sequence). The CDR3 has 15 residues. Trimming removed 0 bases from V and 5 bases from J; junction bases left unmatched: 7.

The V and J genes are TRBV27 and TRBJ2-1; 11 bases map to TRBD2. Trimming at V came to 3 bases and at J to 9 bases, leaving 4 bases not matched to a gene. Per the germline V gene, CDR1 is MNHEY and CDR2 is SMNVEV (reference sequence). The length of the CDR3 is 14 residues. The CDR3 region has the DNA TGTGCCAGCAGTTTCCGCGGACTAGCGGGTGAGCAGTTCTTC. Its protein is CASSFRGLAGEQFF.

The V and J genes are TRBV9 and TRBJ2-2, with a tentative D call TRBD2 (6 bases). Trimming left V 3 bases short and J 4 bases short, with 22 bases between. CDR1 SGDLS and CDR2 YYNGEE come from the germline V gene. This CDR3 is 18 amino acids long. The DNA for the CDR3 is TGTGCCAGCAGCGGTGTAGATAGCCAGGGAGGCGGCACCGGGGAGCTGTTTTTT. It is translated as CASSGVDSQGGGTGELFF.

The chain employs TRBV4-1 and TRBJ1-6, with a weak D call TRBD1 (5 bases). Per the germline V gene, CDR1 is MGHRA and CDR2 is YSYEKL. The CDR3 has 16 residues. Between the trimmed V and J ends, which lost 2 bases and 0 bases, there was a span of 8 bases. The CDR3, as DNA: TGCGCCAGCAGCCAACTAGGGACCTCCTATAATTCACCCCTCCACTTT. It is translated as CASSQLGTSYNSPLHF.

The chain joins TRBV18 to TRBJ2-7, with 7 bases identical to TRBD2. The CDR3 consists of 15 residues. Germline CDR1 and CDR2: KGHSH and LQKENI. V shed 5 bases, J shed 5 bases, and the junction held 12 bases outside the gene matches. The CDR3 spells CASSTPQRDLDEQYF. The DNA of the CDR3 is TGTGCCAGCTCAACCCCCCAGCGGGACCTGGACGAGCAGTACTTC.

This rearrangement joins TRBV2 to TRBJ2-7; a possible D gene is TRBD2 (7 bases). Trimming removed 4 bases from V and 3 bases from J, with 13 bases in between. Germline V gene lookup returns CDR1 SNHLY and CDR2 FYNNEI. This CDR3 contains 14 residues. Here the CDR3 DNA reads TGTGCCAGCAGTGGGGAGGGGGTTTACTACGAGCAGTACTTC. Protein sequence: CASSGEGVYYEQYF.

CDR3 nucleotides: TGCAGTGCTAGGGTATTTGGTAGCCCCGGGGAGCTGTTTTTT. Amino acids: CSARVFGSPGELFF. The chain uses TRBV20-1 and TRBJ2-2; D is undetermined. Germline V lookup: CDR1 DFQATT, CDR2 SNEGSKA (reference sequence). The V gene lost 3 bases and the J gene lost 6 bases, with 14 bases spanning the gap. The CDR3 sequence is 14 residues long.